A single TCR beta chain is shown here with its context. This clone was seen just once. Its antigen target is currently unknown. Per-nucleotide qualities are absent, and no much larger clonotype sits a single base away. The time point label for this specimen denotes: cells obtained before transplantation from donor or recipient. CD3+CD4+ and CD3+CD8+ populations were FACS-sorted from unstimulated pre-transplant donor and recipient cells taken from spleen or lymph nodes. This entry belongs to a study of graft-versus-host responses after intestinal transplantation (dated by TCRdb to about 2021). For the wider study: The transplants that recipients received were multivisceral, liver-intestinal, or isolated intestinal. All recipients received anti-thymocyte globulin induction followed by maintenance tacrolimus and steroids for roughly three years. After intestinal transplantation, graft-versus-host and host-versus-graft alloreactive T cell clones were followed in the graft, circulation and bone marrow using bulk TCR-beta CDR3 sequencing. To identify alloreactive clones, pre-transplant mixed lymphocyte reaction products were sequenced and then compared with unstimulated pre-transplant donor and recipient T cells. The cohort enrolled about two dozen intestinal transplant recipients, one of whom was a retransplant, and 3 patients without pretransplant specimens were excluded. A peak of at least 4% donor T cells among recipient peripheral blood mononuclear cells was the definition used for donor T cell macrochimerism. Instead of going to the commercial service, samples from a few later patients were sequenced in-house on an Illumina MiSeq and processed with MiXCR. Overall study results and their limits: The relatively low number and heterogeneity of intestinal transplant patients limited the conclusions. Patients with donor T cell macrochimerism had high GvH to HvG T cell clonal ratios in their allografts. GvH clones turned up in recipient bone marrow, with some appearing earlier in ileal mucosa or blood, a pattern consistent with an intestinal mucosal origin. Peak levels of circulating GvH clones were associated with declines in HvG clones early after transplant.

The library was built by means of the immunoSEQ multiplex PCR assay. For most patients, genomic DNA was isolated using the Qiagen DNeasy Blood and Tissue Kit and was shipped frozen to Adaptive Biotechnologies for TCR sequencing. For most patients, genomic DNA was subjected to high-throughput TCR-beta CDR3 sequencing by Adaptive Biotechnologies. Concerning the study's data processing: TCR sequencing data were retrieved from Adaptive's ImmunoSEQ software for about 17 patients, whereas three other patients were processed with MiXCR and VDJtools. To correct CD4 versus CD8 sorting errors, any sequence found in both subsets at a frequency ratio below 5:1 was removed. CDR3 nucleotide sequences shared by donor and recipient were removed because the origin of these sequences could not be assigned. Alloreactive clones required at least 2-fold expansion over unstimulated cells and minimum CFSE-low frequency of 0.002% (template counts) or 0.001% (read counts). A clone was considered mappable if detected in the sequenced pre-transplant spleen, lymph node, or MLR CFSE-low populations of the donor or recipient. The cumulative frequency of alloreactive clones was calculated as a percentage of all sequences, weighted by copy number. Sourced from immuneACCESS, this table was stored by TCRdb with only in-frame sequences that have V and J called. A share of the clones is absent; for the studies checked, an unresolved V gene accounts for under half, and the remainder has no known explanation. That table is the source of V, J and clone size, and D and trimming were worked out from the DNA. This sample gives 99,000 or so clones in total; 85% to 95% of them show up just once. Jointly, the top ten make up approximately 0.07% of the sample.

This clonotype was obtained from a human donor who was the organ donor for an intestinal transplant. The source material was unstimulated CD8+ T cells sorted from spleen or lymph node cells, sampled before transplant.

In nucleotides, the sequence is TGTGCCAGCAGAAAACTAGCGGGAGTCTTTGATACGCAGTATTTT. Translated, this gives CASRKLAGVFDTQYF. Rearrangement joined TRBV5-4 to TRBJ2-3; a stretch of 11 junction bases matches TRBD2. From cysteine to phenylalanine, the CDR3 is 15 amino acids long. Only CDR3 DNA is held: 45 bases, read in frame from base 1. Trimming takes 5 bases off V and 6 bases off J; junction bases not matched to a gene: 8. The CDR1 and CDR2 encoded by the germline V gene (reference sequence) are SGHNT and YYREEE.